Below are 14 T cell receptor beta chains sequenced from a single sample in a study of blood T cells in healthy people across ages. A second PCR of roughly 7 to 11 cycles used a sample-barcoded 5' primer and a J-beta primer mix. TCRdb reprocessed the 5' RACE reads with MiXCR, giving one entry per CDR3 protein. Counted here are about 970,000 distinct CDR3 sequences, roughly half occurring once; the ten biggest clones make up over 20%. Sequencing was performed on blood. These receptors all come from a woman aged 55-70 years in good health.

J is TRBJ2-1 and V is TRBV20-1; 10 positions agree with TRBD2. V was pared by 8 bases and J by 4 bases, with 2 bases of the junction left unmatched. CDR3 length: 12 residues. Germline CDR1 DFQATT, CDR2 SNEGSKA (reference sequence). The CDR3 region is CSSGRAYNEQFF. In nucleotides, the CDR3 is TGCAGTAGCGGGAGGGCTTACAATGAGCAGTTCTTC.

A few counts support this clonotype. The DNA of the CDR3 is TGCAGTGCTAGTTCCACTAGCGGCACAGATACGCAGTATTTT. Its protein product is CSASSTSGTDTQYF. This rearrangement joins TRBV20-1 to TRBJ2-3; TRBD2 agrees at 7 bases. J gave up 1 base and V 3 bases, and 4 bases lay outside the gene matches. CDR3 length: 14 residues. The germline V gene has CDR1 DFQATT and CDR2 SNEGSKA (reference sequence).

The rearrangement uses TRBV7-2 and TRBJ2-1; the match to TRBD2 covers 7 bases. The germline V gene has CDR1 SGHTA and CDR2 FQGNSA. This CDR3 is 15 amino acids long. Germline trimming cut 7 bases from V and 6 bases from J; bases unmatched to any gene: 12. CDR3 nucleotide sequence: TGTGCCAGCATCAACGAGGGAGCGGGACTCAATGAGCAGTTCTTC. Its translation: CASINEGAGLNEQFF. Drawing the rest from reference TRBV7-2 and TRBJ2-1, the complete variable domain is GAGVSQSPSNKVTEKGKDVELRCDPISGHTALYWYRQSLGQGLEFLIYFQGNSAPDKSGLPSDRFSAERTGGSVSTLTIQRTQQEDSAVYLCASINEGAGLNEQFFGPGTRLTVL.

This clonotype was found a few times. The rearrangement joins TRBV6-1 to TRBJ2-7, with D maybe TRBD2 (5 bases). The germline V and J ends were trimmed by 1 base and 2 bases, with 9 bases remaining between them. The V gene's germline CDR1 is MNHNS and CDR2 SASEGT. This CDR3 comprises 14 residues. As DNA, the CDR3 is TGTGCCAGCAGTGAAGTGGGAGATACCTACGAGCAGTACTTC. Protein sequence: CASSEVGDTYEQYF.

This clonotype was observed a handful of times. The chain joins TRBV6-2 or TRBV6-3 to TRBJ2-7; TRBD2 aligns across 10 bases. Germline CDR1 and CDR2: MNHEY and SVGEGT. The CDR3 totals 14 residues. With 6 bases clipped from V and 4 bases from J, the junction kept 6 bases outside the gene matches. CDR3 protein: CASSASGSQYEQYF. CDR3 sequence (DNA): TGTGCCAGCAGCGCTAGCGGGAGTCAATACGAGCAGTACTTC.

The rearrangement joins TRBV7-3 to TRBJ2-1; a weak D match, TRBD2 (7 bases). The J call may be mistaken, given a closer DNA end match to TRBJ2-7. This CDR3 contains 14 residues. Germline assignment: CDR1 SGHTA and CDR2 FQGTGA. For the CDR3, the DNA is TGTGCCTCGGGTGGCGGGGGCTCCTACAATGAGCAGTACTTC. Protein sequence: CASGGGGSYNEQYF.

In regard to this clonotype: At one end the junction does not follow the germline gene, possibly because of a read error. The chain employs TRBV20-1 and TRBJ2-7; no clear D. From germline, CDR1 is DFQATT and CDR2 SNEGSKA (reference sequence). This CDR3 has 15 residues. Written as DNA, the CDR3 is TGCAGCGCTAGTGCGTTCAGCGCGGAAGCCCACGAGCAGTACTTC. Protein: CSASAFSAEAHEQYF.

In this sample, this clonotype turned up many times. The V and J genes are TRBV10-3 and TRBJ2-3; D gene uncertain. Trimming left V 4 bases short and J 3 bases short, with 11 bases between. The CDR3 length is 14 residues. Per the germline V gene, CDR1 is ENHRY and CDR2 is SYGVKD. The CDR3 DNA reads as TGTGCCATCAGTGGCCCCGGGTTTACAGATACGCAGTATTTT. It translates to CAISGPGFTDTQYF.

This CDR3 is CSVGQYNEQFF. For the CDR3, the DNA is TGCAGCGTGGGACAGTACAATGAGCAGTTCTTC. This chain links TRBV29-1 with TRBJ2-1; the match to TRBD1 covers 7 bases. The CDR3 is 11 residues long. From germline, CDR1 is SQVTM and CDR2 ANQGSEA. Trimming cost V 6 bases and J 4 bases; bases outside gene matches: 0.

This clonotype was counted only a few times. The chain employs TRBV4-1 and TRBJ2-7; no firm D call. Germline lookup yields CDR1 MGHRA and CDR2 YSYEKL. This CDR3 has 15 amino acids. Between the trimmed V and J ends, which lost 1 base and 0 bases, there was a span of 10 bases. The DNA of the CDR3 is TGCGCCAGCAGCCAAGGGGCTGTCAACTCCTACGAGCAGTACTTC. Its translation: CASSQGAVNSYEQYF.

On this clonotype: At one end, the junction sequence differs from germline, possibly due to a read error. The chain has TRBV29-1 and TRBJ2-1; unclear D gene. CDR1 and CDR2 from the germline V gene are SQVTM and ANQGSEA. The CDR3 extends over 15 amino acids. CDR3 protein: CSVEGDLSSYNEQNF. The CDR3 DNA is TGCAGCGTTGAAGGGGATCTGAGCTCCTACAATGAGCAGAACTTC.

The chain uses TRBV20-1 and TRBJ2-1; D unclear. The CDR3 has 13 residues. Germline V gene sequence: CDR1 DFQATT, CDR2 SNEGSKA (reference sequence). Trimming took 0 bases from V and 4 from J, leaving 7 bases between them. The CDR3 region is CSAREPPYNEQFF. In DNA form, the CDR3 reads TGCAGTGCTAGAGAACCACCTTACAATGAGCAGTTCTTC.

The gene calls are TRBV28 and TRBJ2-7, with TRBD1 as a possible D gene (6 bases). Germline CDR1 MDHEN, CDR2 SYDVKM. There are 13 residues in the CDR3. The V and J ends lost 7 bases and 2 bases respectively, with 12 bases between them. The CDR3 DNA is TGTGCCAGCATGGCAGGGGCACCCTACGAGCAGTACTTC. Residues: CASMAGAPYEQYF.

This clonotype has ten or more counts. V gene TRBV6-2 or TRBV6-3 combines with J gene TRBJ2-1; weak D call: TRBD1 (6 bases). This CDR3 has 18 amino acids. The germline CDR1 and CDR2 sequences are MNHEY and SVGEGT. V gave up 8 bases and J gave up 6 bases, with 29 bases separating them. The CDR3 loop is CASYPRPTGTHAPNEQFF. The CDR3 DNA is TGTGCCAGCTACCCACGTCCTACCGGGACACACGCACCCAATGAGCAGTTCTTC.